The rows below give T cell receptor beta chains drawn from one sample of a study of cytomegalovirus exposure and HLA in healthy donors. Sequencing was performed with immunoSEQ multiplex PCR; in TCRdb, only in-frame clones are kept and a portion is missing. The sample includes roughly 80,000 clones, around 81% of them seen just once. The sequencing input was PBMCs. The receptor set was obtained from a woman in her 30s in good health and CMV-seronegative. Both conserved end residues are part of each CDR3.

>TRBV28|TRBJ2-7
CASRTIGQGLYEQYF
>TRBV5-1|TRBJ2-1
CASSPRTGSGEQFF
>TRBV21-1|TRBJ2-1
CASSKIQREDNEQFF
>TRBV15|TRBJ2-2
CATSSDRETGELFF
>TRBV7-2|TRBJ1-1
CASSLSDGQGNTEAFF
>TRBV7-2|TRBJ1-1
CASSSRQALNTEAFF
>TRBV19|TRBJ1-2
CASSIGAGGNYGYTF
>TRBV9|TRBJ2-7
CASSASGTGSYEQYF
>TRBV19|TRBJ1-2
CASSIDTGGVPYGYTF
>TRBV11-3|TRBJ2-3
CASSPGSASGLQDTQYF
>TRBV6-1|TRBJ2-1
CASSEYGTGSSYNEQFF
>TRBV5-1|TRBJ2-3
CASSLAGALRSTDTQYF
>TRBV11-2|TRBJ2-2
CASSALAVNTGELFF
>TRBV4-1|TRBJ1-2
CASSQAGGGGYTF
>TRBV5-1|TRBJ1-5
CASSSTGLNQPQHF
>TRBV6-4|TRBJ1-2
CASSERGGAPANYGYTF
>TRBV7-9|TRBJ1-4
CASSLVGTGEEKLFF
>TRBV28|TRBJ2-7
CASSWSSVAPTFQVSYEQYF
>TRBV7-6|TRBJ2-3
CASSLAGGAGTDTQYF
>TRBV5-4|TRBJ2-1
CASSPLSGSYNEQFF
>TRBV18|TRBJ2-2
CASSPSRGLRNTGELFF
>TRBV28|TRBJ2-7
CASSSLDRAYEQYF
>TRBV27|TRBJ2-3
CASSLGRGDTQYF
>TRBV7-9|TRBJ1-2
CASRDRGRDEASYGYTF
>TRBV4-1|TRBJ2-5
CASSPQGRETQYF
>TRBV11-2|TRBJ2-7
CASSIGGPSGF
>TRBV18|TRBJ2-1
CASSRLNSGRIYNEQFF
>TRBV5-4|TRBJ2-1
CASSGGAPSGGGEQFF
>TRBV9|TRBJ1-1
CASSVVADRSEAFF
>TRBV28|TRBJ2-1
CASILDRLSVNEQFF
>TRBV9|TRBJ2-1
CASSGTGYNEQFF
>TRBV6-5|TRBJ2-7
CAIRGSSYEQYF